Given below is one T cell receptor beta chain in context. Source study methods: Amplified reference gene primers provided the basis for estimating nucleated cell counts. Repertoires were generated with immunoSEQ multiplex PCR, while TCRdb's copy carries only in-frame clones and drops some. Clone size and the V and J calls come from that table; the DNA yielded D and trimming. The table records some 250,000 clones, about nine tenths of them present only once. With 3 bases removed from V and 3 bases from J, the gap between germline ends came to 9 bases. The length of the CDR3 is 13 residues. CDR1 is WNHNN, CDR2 SYGVQD, per germline (reference sequence). The data stem from a study of blood T cell repertoires in COVID-19. Study summary: Specimens from acute and convalescent COVID-19 originated in the United States, Italy and Spain. PBMCs, B-cell-depleted T cells, or T cells provided the cDNA or gDNA that made up the material.

The source is a man younger than 40 who had recovered from COVID-19. This sequence joins TRBV10-1 and TRBJ2-7; maybe TRBD1 (6 bases). Sequenced sample: peripheral blood. The CDR3 nucleotides read TGCGCCAGCAGTGATGGGGGCAGCTACGAGCAGTACTTC. Residues: CASSDGGSYEQYF.